This T cell receptor (beta chain) is drawn from a study of CD4 T cells in relation to SARS-CoV-2 and coronaviruses. Study in general: The HLA restriction of the shared crossreactive spike epitopes was mapped.

This clone was counted only a few times. Its antigen is as yet unknown. CD4+ T cells from unexposed donors were obtained before the COVID-19 pandemic (2011-2018). Measured with immunoSEQ multiplex PCR; TCRdb has only the in-frame clones, and not every one. The table shows tens of thousands of clones, with around 93% occurring only once. The study's findings and limits: Pre-pandemic and post-infection samples never came from the same donor.

The V gene lost 2 bases and the J gene lost 2 bases, with 13 bases spanning the gap. Germline V gives CDR1 MNHEY, CDR2 SMNVEV (reference sequence). The CDR3 is 15 residues long. This receptor was taken from a human donor in good health. Sequenced input: naive CD4+ T cells from PBMCs. Subset defined: naive CD4+ T cells isolated by negative enrichment. The gene calls are TRBV27 and TRBJ2-7; D is perhaps TRBD1 or TRBD2 (5 bases each). DNA of the CDR3: TGTGCCAGCAGTTTACGGGACGGGGCTCCCTACGAGCAGTACTTC. Translating gives CASSLRDGAPYEQYF.